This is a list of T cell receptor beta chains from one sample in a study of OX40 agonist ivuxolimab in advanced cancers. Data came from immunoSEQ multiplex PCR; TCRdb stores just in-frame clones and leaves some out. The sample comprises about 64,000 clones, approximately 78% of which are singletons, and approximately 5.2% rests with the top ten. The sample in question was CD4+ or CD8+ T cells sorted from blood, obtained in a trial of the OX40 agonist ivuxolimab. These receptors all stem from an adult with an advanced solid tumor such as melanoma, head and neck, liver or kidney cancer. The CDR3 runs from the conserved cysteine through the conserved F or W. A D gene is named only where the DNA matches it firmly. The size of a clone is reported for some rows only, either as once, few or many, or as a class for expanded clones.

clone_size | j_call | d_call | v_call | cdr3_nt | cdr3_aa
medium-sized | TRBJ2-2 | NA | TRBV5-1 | TGCGCCAGCAGCTTGGGGTATCCCCAGGACACCGGGGAGCTGTTTTTT | CASSLGYPQDTGELFF
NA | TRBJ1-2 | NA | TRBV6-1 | TGTGCCAGCAGTGCAACAGGGAGGCATGGCTACACCTTC | CASSATGRHGYTF
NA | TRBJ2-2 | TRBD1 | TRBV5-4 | TGTGCCAGCAGGGAAGGGGACAGGGGGCAGAGCACCGGGGAGCTGTTTTTT | CASREGDRGQSTGELFF
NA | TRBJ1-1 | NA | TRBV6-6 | TGTGCCAGCAGTTACTCAGTTGGAAACACTGAAGCTTTCTTT | CASSYSVGNTEAFF
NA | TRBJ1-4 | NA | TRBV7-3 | TGTGCCAGCAGCCTTAAGACCAGGGGTCCGGAACTTGAAAAACTGTTTTTT | CASSLKTRGPELEKLFF
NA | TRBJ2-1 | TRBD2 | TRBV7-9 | TGTGCCAGCAGCTTTCGGGAGGGGTATGAGCAGTTCTTC | CASSFREGYEQFF
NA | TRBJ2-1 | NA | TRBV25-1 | TGTGCCAGCAGTGATGGTTATCTCTCTTACAACAATGAGCAGTTCTTC | CASSDGYLSYNNEQFF
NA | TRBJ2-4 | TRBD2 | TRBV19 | TGTGCCAGTAGTAACGGACTAGCGGGGGCGCCCACCAAAAACATTCAGTACTTC | CASSNGLAGAPTKNIQYF
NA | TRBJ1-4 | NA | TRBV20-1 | TGCGGCCAGGGGAGCCGAGAAAAACTGTTTTTT | CGQGSREKLFF
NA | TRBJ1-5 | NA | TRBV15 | TGTGCCACCAGCAGAGGGGACCATCAGCCCCAGCATTTT | CATSRGDHQPQHF
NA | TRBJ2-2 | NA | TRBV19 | TGTGCCAGTACCGATCCGGCAGGCCCCGGGGAGCTGTTTTTT | CASTDPAGPGELFF
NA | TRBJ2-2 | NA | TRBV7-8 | TGTGCCAGCAGCATTTCCACCGGGGAGCTGTTTTTT | CASSISTGELFF
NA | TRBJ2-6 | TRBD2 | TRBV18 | TGTGCCAGCTCACCAATGACTAGCGCTGGGGCCAACGTCCTGACTTTC | CASSPMTSAGANVLTF
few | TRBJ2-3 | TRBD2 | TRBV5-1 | TGCGCCAGCAGCTTGTTCCTAGCGGGGGGGCGTGGCACAGATACGCAGTATTTT | CASSLFLAGGRGTDTQYF
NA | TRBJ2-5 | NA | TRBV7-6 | TGTGCCAGCAGCCGACAGGAGTTACAAGAGACCCAGTACTTC | CASSRQELQETQYF
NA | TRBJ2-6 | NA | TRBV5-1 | TGCGCCAGCAGCTTCTCAGACTCTGGGGCCAACGTCCTGACTTTC | CASSFSDSGANVLTF
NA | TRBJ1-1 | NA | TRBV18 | TGTGCCAGCTCACCCTGGGATGTGAACACTGAAGCTTTCTTT | CASSPWDVNTEAFF
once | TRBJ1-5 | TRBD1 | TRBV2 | TGTGCCAGCAGTAAAGACCGGGACAGACTAAATCAGCCCCAGCATTTT | CASSKDRDRLNQPQHF
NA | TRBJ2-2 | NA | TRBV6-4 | TGTGCCAGCAGTGACTCTTGGGAGACCGGGGAGCTGTTTTTT | CASSDSWETGELFF
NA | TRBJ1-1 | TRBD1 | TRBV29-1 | TGCAGCGGGACAGGAATGAACACTGAAGCTTTCTTT | CSGTGMNTEAFF
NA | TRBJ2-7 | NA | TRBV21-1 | TGTGCCAGCAGCACACAACAGGGGGTCTACGAGCAGTACTTC | CASSTQQGVYEQYF
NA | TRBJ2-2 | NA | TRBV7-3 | TGTGCCAGCAGCCCCAGGACAACGAACACCGGGGAGCTGTTTTTT | CASSPRTTNTGELFF
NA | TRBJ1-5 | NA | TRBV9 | TGTGCCAGCAACCAGGGGAACAGCAATCAGCCCCAGCATTTT | CASNQGNSNQPQHF
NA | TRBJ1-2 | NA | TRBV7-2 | TGTGCCAGCAGCTCACGGGGGGAACGCTACTATGGCTACACCTTC | CASSSRGERYYGYTF
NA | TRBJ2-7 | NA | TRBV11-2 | TGTGCCAGCAGCTCGGTAATGAGGGGGAGTATAAACGAGCAGTACTTC | CASSSVMRGSINEQYF
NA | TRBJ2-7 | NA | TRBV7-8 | TGTGCCAGCAGCCAACAAGGAGTAAGCCCCTACGAGCAGTACTTC | CASSQQGVSPYEQYF
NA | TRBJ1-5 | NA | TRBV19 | TGTGCCAGTAGTACTACCGGGACCCTTAATCAGCCCCAGCATTTT | CASSTTGTLNQPQHF
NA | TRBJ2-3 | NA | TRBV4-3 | TGCGCCAGCAGCCAAGATCTGGGTACAGATACGCAGTATTTT | CASSQDLGTDTQYF
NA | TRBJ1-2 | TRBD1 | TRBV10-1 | TGCGCCAGCAGTGAGTCGCGGACAGGGGGGAATGGCTACACCTTC | CASSESRTGGNGYTF
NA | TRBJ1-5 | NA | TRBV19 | TGTGCCAGTACCCCCTCACCGGGGCTCAATCAGCCCCAGCATTTT | CASTPSPGLNQPQHF
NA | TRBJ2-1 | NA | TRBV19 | TGTGCCAGTAGTATAGTTGGTTGGCGGGAAGACTACAATGAGCAGTTCTTC | CASSIVGWREDYNEQFF
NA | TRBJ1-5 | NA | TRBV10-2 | TGCGCCAGCAGTGAGTCAGGGACGTACGAGCCCCAGCATTTT | CASSESGTYEPQHF
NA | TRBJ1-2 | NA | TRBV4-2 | TGTGCCAGCAGCCAAGATAGCGAACGGGTGGTCAGGGACCATGGCTACACCTTC | CASSQDSERVVRDHGYTF
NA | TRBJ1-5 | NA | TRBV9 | TGTGCCAGCAGCGTAATCCGAGGTTTT | CASSVIRGF
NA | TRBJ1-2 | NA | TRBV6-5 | TGTGCCAGCAGCCCAACGGGAGACTTCTATGGCTACACCTTC | CASSPTGDFYGYTF
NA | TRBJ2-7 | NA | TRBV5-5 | TGTGCCAGCAGTTGGATAGGGGTTCACGAGCAGTACTTC | CASSWIGVHEQYF
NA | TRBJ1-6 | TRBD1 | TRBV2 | TGTGCCAGCAGTGAAAGGGGACAGGGGAATTCACCCCTCCACTTT | CASSERGQGNSPLHF
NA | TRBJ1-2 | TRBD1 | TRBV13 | TGTGCCAGCAGCCGGATAGACAGGGGGCTTACGGGTGGCTACACCTTC | CASSRIDRGLTGGYTF
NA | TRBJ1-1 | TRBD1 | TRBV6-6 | TGTGCCAGCAGTTACACAACAGGGGGCACTGAAGCTTTCTTT | CASSYTTGGTEAFF
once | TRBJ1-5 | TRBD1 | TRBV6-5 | TGTGCCAGCAGTTCATTGACAGGGGGTCAGCCCCAGCATTTT | CASSSLTGGQPQHF
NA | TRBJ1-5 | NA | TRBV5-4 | TGTGCCAGCAGCGTTCAGGGTCAGCCCCAGCATTTT | CASSVQGQPQHF
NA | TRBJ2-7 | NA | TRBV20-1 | TGCAGTGCTAGAGTTACGGAATTC | CSARVTEF
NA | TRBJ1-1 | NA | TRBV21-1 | TGTGCCAGCGGCTTAGGGCCCGGGACAGGGGATTTGGCTGAAGCTTTCTTT | CASGLGPGTGDLAEAFF
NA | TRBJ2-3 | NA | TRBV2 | TGTGCCAGCAGTGAAGCTAGGACCTTATTGGGTACGCAGTATTTT | CASSEARTLLGTQYF
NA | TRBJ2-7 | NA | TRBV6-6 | TGTGCCAGCAGTTACGAGGCGGGCACCTACGAGCAGTACTTC | CASSYEAGTYEQYF
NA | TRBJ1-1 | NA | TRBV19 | TGTGCCAGTAGTATAGATAGACAGAACACTGAAGCTTTCTTT | CASSIDRQNTEAFF
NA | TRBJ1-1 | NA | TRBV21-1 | TGTGCCAGCAGCAAAGTTGCGGGCAACATGAACACTGAAGCTTTCTTT | CASSKVAGNMNTEAFF
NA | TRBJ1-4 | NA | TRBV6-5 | TGTGCCAGCAGTTGGTCTCGGAAGGGTGAAAAACTGTTTTTT | CASSWSRKGEKLFF
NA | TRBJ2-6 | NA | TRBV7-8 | TGTGCCAGCAGCCCATCAGGGCAGTCTGGGGCCAACGTCCTGACTTTC | CASSPSGQSGANVLTF
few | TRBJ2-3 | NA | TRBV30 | TGTGCCTGGAGTCTATGGTCAGATACGCAGTATTTT | CAWSLWSDTQYF
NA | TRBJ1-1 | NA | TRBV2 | TGTGCCAGCAGTTACCAGGGACTCACTGAAGCTTTCTTT | CASSYQGLTEAFF
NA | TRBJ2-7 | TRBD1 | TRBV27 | TGTGCCAGCAGCCTAACCCAGGGGGCGAGGGAGCAGTACTTC | CASSLTQGAREQYF
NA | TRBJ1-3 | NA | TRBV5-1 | TGCGCCAGCAGCTTGGATCCGGGAACGGGAAACACCATATATTTT | CASSLDPGTGNTIYF
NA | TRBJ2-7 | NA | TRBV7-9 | TGTGCCAGCAGCTTAAGTCCAGGGGCCTACGAGCAGTACTTC | CASSLSPGAYEQYF
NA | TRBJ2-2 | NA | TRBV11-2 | TGTGCCAGCAGCTTCCCCAACGGGTTGGAGCTGTTTTTT | CASSFPNGLELFF
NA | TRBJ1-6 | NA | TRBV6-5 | TGTGCCAGCACCCCGTCCGTCTCGGGCAATTCACCCCTCCACTTT | CASTPSVSGNSPLHF
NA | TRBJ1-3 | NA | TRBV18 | TGTGCCAGCTCACCTAGCTTCAACTCTGGAAACACCATATATTTT | CASSPSFNSGNTIYF